The 5 T cell receptor beta chains given below trace back to one sample, sequenced in a study of OX40 agonist ivuxolimab in advanced cancers. Measured with immunoSEQ multiplex PCR; TCRdb has only the in-frame clones, and not every one. The data show roughly 25,000 clones, 78% seen once. The material sequenced was CD4+ or CD8+ T cells sorted from blood, taken in a trial of the OX40 agonist ivuxolimab. The receptors derive from an adult with an advanced solid tumor such as melanoma, head and neck, liver or kidney cancer.

The V call is TRBV13, the J call TRBJ2-7, with 14 bases identical to TRBD2. In germline, CDR1 is PRHDT, CDR2 FYEKMQ (reference sequence). This CDR3 has 18 residues. With V trimmed by 5 bases and J by 3 bases, 12 bases remained unmatched. CDR3 bases: TGTGCCAGCAGCGCGGGGACTAGCGGGAGAAGGGTGGGCTACGAGCAGTACTTC. The encoded protein is CASSAGTSGRRVGYEQYF.

CDR3 region: CASSELGGLGNTIYF. The CDR3 nucleotides are TGTGCCAGCAGTGAATTAGGGGGGCTTGGAAACACCATATATTTT. The chain recombines TRBV6-1 with TRBJ1-3; D possibly corresponds to TRBD1 (6 bases). V was pared by 2 bases and J by 3 bases, with 11 bases between. CDR3 length: 15 residues. The germline V gene encodes CDR1 MNHNS and CDR2 SASEGT.

This chain connects TRBV6-6 to TRBJ1-1; D is ambiguous. The CDR3 is 13 amino acids. Germline loops: CDR1 MNHNY, CDR2 SVGAGI (reference sequence). V shed 7 bases and J shed 5 bases, with 14 bases lying between them. CDR3 nucleotide sequence: TGTGCCAGCACCTCAGTAAAAGGGACTGAAGCTTTCTTT. This translates into CASTSVKGTEAFF.

This clone showed up just once. The rearrangement links TRBV27 to TRBJ2-3; 9 bases map to TRBD2. Trimming at V came to 5 bases and at J to 5 bases, leaving 8 bases not matched to a gene. Germline assignment: CDR1 MNHEY and CDR2 SMNVEV (reference sequence). This CDR3 region has 15 residues. The CDR3 DNA reads as TGTGCCAGCAGTCCGATAGCGGGGGCTGTAGATACGCAGTATTTT. Residues: CASSPIAGAVDTQYF.

The V and J genes are TRBV29-1 and TRBJ2-5; D is unresolved. Germline V gives CDR1 SQVTM, CDR2 ANQGSEA. The CDR3 spans 11 residues. V lost 5 bases, J lost 2 bases, and 6 bases lay in between. The CDR3 DNA reads as TGCAGCGTTTTTAGACAAGAGACCCAGTACTTC. As protein: CSVFRQETQYF.